The rows below give T cell receptor beta chains drawn from one sample of a study of CD8 T cells in Susac syndrome. TCRdb re-called the immunoSEQ multiplex PCR reads through MiXCR, storing one row per CDR3 protein. The data hold 250,000 to 300,000 distinct CDR3 sequences, with roughly 85% observed a single time. Sequences were obtained from CD8+ T cells from PBMCs. These receptors were collected from a human donor with multiple sclerosis. Both conserved end residues are part of each CDR3. D genes are given only for firm matches. Rows give clone size only sometimes, using once, few, many, or a class for an expanded clone.

j_call	clone_size	d_call	v_call	cdr3_nt	cdr3_aa
TRBJ1-1	NA	NA	TRBV4-1	TGCGCCAGCGCCAAAGGGGGGCGGAACACTGAAGCTTTCTTT	CASAKGGRNTEAFF
TRBJ1-3	NA	NA	TRBV7-9	TGTGCCAGCAGACAAGATCCATCCCTTGGAAACACCATATATTTT	CASRQDPSLGNTIYF
TRBJ1-1	NA	NA	TRBV5-4	TGTGCCAGCAGCCCCCCGGTGGGCAGAGAGCCCGCCACTGAAGCTTTCTTT	CASSPPVGREPATEAFF
TRBJ1-3	NA	TRBD1	TRBV20-1	TGCAGTGCCCCAGGGGGCCACTCTGGAAACACCATATATTTT	CSAPGGHSGNTIYF
TRBJ2-1	NA	NA	TRBV27	TGTGCCAGCAGTTTTCTCGGGGGATCTTCCTACAATGAGCAGTTCTTC	CASSFLGGSSYNEQFF
TRBJ1-1	NA	NA	TRBV7-9	TGTGCCAGCAGCTTAGCTCAGGCCTTGAACACTGAAGCTTTCTTT	CASSLAQALNTEAFF
TRBJ2-1	NA	TRBD1	TRBV24-1	TGTGCCACCAGGGGAAATGACAGGGGTGGCGAGCAGTTCTTC	CATRGNDRGGEQFF
TRBJ2-2	NA	NA	TRBV15	TGTGCCACCAGCGGTACCCAGGGGGGTACCGGGGAGCTGTTTTTT	CATSGTQGGTGELFF
TRBJ2-3	NA	NA	TRBV6-5	TGTGCCAGCAGTTCCGATGGAGGGCCGACAGATACGCAGTATTTT	CASSSDGGPTDTQYF
TRBJ1-3	NA	NA	TRBV7-2	TGTGCCAGCAGCTTCACAGCTACCTCTGGAAACACCATATATTTT	CASSFTATSGNTIYF
TRBJ2-3	NA	TRBD2	TRBV4-3	TGCGCCAGCAGCCAAGTAGGGACTAGATCCCCAGATACGCAGTATTTT	CASSQVGTRSPDTQYF
TRBJ2-1	NA	TRBD2	TRBV9	TGTGCCAGCAGCCCAATCGGGACTAGCGGGACTGAGCAGTTCTTC	CASSPIGTSGTEQFF
TRBJ2-1	NA	NA	TRBV27	TGTGCCAGCGGTTTCGGGGTAAATGAGCAGTTCTTC	CASGFGVNEQFF
TRBJ2-7	NA	TRBD2	TRBV20-1	TGCAGTGCTAGACCCTTAGCGGGAGGCCTCTACGAGCAGTACTTC	CSARPLAGGLYEQYF
TRBJ1-2	NA	NA	TRBV20-1	TGCAGTGCTGACCTCCACCCGGAGGCAAGGGGCTACACCTTC	CSADLHPEARGYTF
TRBJ1-5	NA	NA	TRBV28	TGTGCCAGCAGTTTGACTTACCATCAGCCCCAGCATTTT	CASSLTYHQPQHF
TRBJ1-1	once	NA	TRBV5-6	TGTGCCAGCAGATTACAGAACACTGAAGCTTTCTTT	CASRLQNTEAFF
TRBJ1-1	NA	NA	TRBV19	TGTGCCTGTAAGCAGAGACGGACTGAAGCTTTCTTT	CACKQRRTEAFF
TRBJ2-5	NA	NA	TRBV6-2/TRBV6-3	TGTGCCAGCAGTTACGGAGGGACCCAGTACTTC	CASSYGGTQYF
TRBJ2-5	NA	NA	TRBV5-4	TGTGCCAGCAGCTTCCCCAGCAGCCAAGAGACCCAGTACTTC	CASSFPSSQETQYF
TRBJ2-1	few	NA	TRBV7-9	TGTGCCAGCAGCTTAGGATCCCCGCCGCAATTCTTC	CASSLGSPPQFF
TRBJ2-7	NA	NA	TRBV9	TGTGCCAGCAGCGTAGGATCAGGCCGGGCCTACGAGCAGTACTTC	CASSVGSGRAYEQYF
TRBJ1-5	few	NA	TRBV3-1	TGTGCCAGCAGCCAAGAAGGTGGCGGTCAGCCCCAGCATTTT	CASSQEGGGQPQHF
TRBJ2-1	NA	NA	TRBV20-1	TGCAGTGCTAGGGCCCCAACCTACAATGAGCAGTTCTTC	CSARAPTYNEQFF
TRBJ2-7	NA	TRBD1	TRBV20-1	TGCAGTGCCGTGGACAGGGACTACGAGCAGTACTTC	CSAVDRDYEQYF
TRBJ2-1	NA	NA	TRBV7-9	TGTGCCAGCAGCCAAACCCGGGGCCCCTACAATGAGCAGTTCTTC	CASSQTRGPYNEQFF
TRBJ1-2	once	TRBD1	TRBV9	TGTGCCAGCAGCGGGGTGCTAACAGGGGGCCCCAGAAGCTACACCTTC	CASSGVLTGGPRSYTF
TRBJ2-7	NA	NA	TRBV20-1	TGCAGTGCTGAGGACCGTGGCTCCTACGAGCAGTACTTC	CSAEDRGSYEQYF
TRBJ2-7	NA	NA	TRBV14	TGTGCCAGCAGCCCACCCCACAGGCCCCCCTACGAGCAGTACTTC	CASSPPHRPPYEQYF
TRBJ2-1	NA	TRBD2	TRBV27	TGTGCCAGCAGTTTAAGGCTAGCGGGTAGAGAGGACAATGAGCAGTTCTTC	CASSLRLAGREDNEQFF
TRBJ1-5	NA	NA	TRBV15	TGTGCCACCAGCAGAGAGGCGACTACGAGCAATCAGCCCCAGCATTTT	CATSREATTSNQPQHF
TRBJ1-2	NA	TRBD1	TRBV7-8	TGTGCCAGCAGCTTAGCGGAGGGGACAGGGTTCGGCTACACCTTC	CASSLAEGTGFGYTF
TRBJ2-7	few	TRBD2	TRBV19	TGTGCCAGTAGTATAGCGGGAGGGACCTACGAGCAGTACTTC	CASSIAGGTYEQYF
TRBJ2-7	NA	TRBD2	TRBV14	TGTGCCAGCATGTCAGCTAGCGGGAGCCCGTACGAGCAGTACTTC	CASMSASGSPYEQYF
TRBJ2-7	few	NA	TRBV27	TGTGCCAGTGGGACCGACTCCTACGAGCAGTACTTC	CASGTDSYEQYF
TRBJ2-2	NA	NA	TRBV27	TGTGCCAGCATTCCCAATGCGAGGGCGAACACCGGGGAGCTGTTTTTT	CASIPNARANTGELFF
TRBJ2-3	NA	NA	TRBV9	TGTGCCAGCAGCGTCCGACTAGATACAGATACGCAGTATTTT	CASSVRLDTDTQYF
TRBJ2-1	NA	NA	TRBV7-6	TGTGCCAGCAGCTCCCACAGGGAGCGCGAGCAGTTCTTC	CASSSHREREQFF
TRBJ2-7	NA	TRBD2	TRBV6-5	TGTGCCAGCAGTTATCGCCTAGCGGAATCCCGCTACTACGAGCAGTACTTC	CASSYRLAESRYYEQYF
TRBJ2-7	NA	NA	TRBV28	TGTGCCAGCAGTTCTGGACAGTTAGGATCCTACGAGCAGTACTTC	CASSSGQLGSYEQYF
TRBJ1-2	NA	TRBD1	TRBV5-6	TGTGCCAGCAGCTTACACGACAGGGGGCCGCGGAGAGGCTACACCTTC	CASSLHDRGPRRGYTF
TRBJ1-1	NA	TRBD1	TRBV27	TGTGCCAGCAGATCTCAGGGGGCTGACACTGAAGCTTTCTTT	CASRSQGADTEAFF
TRBJ2-3	NA	NA	TRBV24-1	TGTGCCACCAGTGAACTAAGCACAGATACGCAGTATTTT	CATSELSTDTQYF
TRBJ2-7	NA	TRBD1	TRBV20-1	TGCAGTGCTAGAGCCGAGGACAGGAGCGACGAGCAGTACTTC	CSARAEDRSDEQYF